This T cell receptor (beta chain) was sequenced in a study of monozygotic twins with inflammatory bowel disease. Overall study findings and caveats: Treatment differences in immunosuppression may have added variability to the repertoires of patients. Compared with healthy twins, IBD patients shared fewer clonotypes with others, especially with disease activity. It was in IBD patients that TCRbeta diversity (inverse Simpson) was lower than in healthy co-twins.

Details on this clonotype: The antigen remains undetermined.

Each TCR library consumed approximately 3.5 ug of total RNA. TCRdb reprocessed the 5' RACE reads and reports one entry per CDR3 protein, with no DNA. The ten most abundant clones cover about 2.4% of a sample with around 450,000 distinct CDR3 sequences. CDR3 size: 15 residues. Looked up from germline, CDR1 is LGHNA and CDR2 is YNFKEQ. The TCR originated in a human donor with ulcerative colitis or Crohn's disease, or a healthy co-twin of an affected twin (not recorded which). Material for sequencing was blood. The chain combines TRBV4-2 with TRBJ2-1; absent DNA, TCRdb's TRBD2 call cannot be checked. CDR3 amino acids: CASSSRLADDNEQFF.